This entry concerns a single T cell receptor (beta chain). This sample stems from a study of T cell responses to AZD1222 COVID-19 vaccine. Method: immunoSEQ multiplex PCR; TCRdb's copy keeps in-frame clones and lacks some. The sample yields about 140,000 clones, 80% to 95% seen once. The sequence came from an adult who received the AZD1222 COVID-19 vaccine. The input for sequencing was peripheral blood, taken 28 days after the second AZD1222 dose.

CDR3 in amino acids: CASSARTSGSGNNEQFF. The CDR3 DNA reads as TGTGCCAGCAGCGCCCGGACTAGCGGGAGTGGGAACAATGAGCAGTTCTTC. The chain employs TRBV5-6 and TRBJ2-1; 13 bases line up with TRBD2. Germline assignment: CDR1 SGHDT and CDR2 YYEEEE. Losses at the gene ends were 4 bases for V and 5 bases for J; bases not matched to a gene: 9. The CDR3 is 17 amino acids.